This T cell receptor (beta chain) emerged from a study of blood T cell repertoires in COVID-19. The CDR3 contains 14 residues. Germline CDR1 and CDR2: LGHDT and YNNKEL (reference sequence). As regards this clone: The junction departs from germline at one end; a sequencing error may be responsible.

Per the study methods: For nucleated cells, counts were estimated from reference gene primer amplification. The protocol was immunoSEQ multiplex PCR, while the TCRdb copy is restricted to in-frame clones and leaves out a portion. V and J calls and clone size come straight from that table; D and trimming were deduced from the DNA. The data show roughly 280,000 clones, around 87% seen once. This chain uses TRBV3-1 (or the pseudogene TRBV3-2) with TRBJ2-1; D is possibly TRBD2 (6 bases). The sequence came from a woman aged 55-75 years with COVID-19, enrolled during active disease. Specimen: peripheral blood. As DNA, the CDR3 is TGTGCCAGCACCCAACATCCGGGACTCAGTGAGCAGTTCTTC. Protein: CASTQHPGLSEQFF.